This TCR beta chain derives from a study of pediatric ulcerative colitis. Study results and caveats: All ulcerative colitis patients, but no controls, carried a couple of rectal clonotypes.

During colonoscopy, one to two rectal pinch biopsies were collected. The diagnostic colonoscopy in ulcerative colitis patients preceded any immunosuppressive treatment. This clone was found a few times. The antigen is not known. From germline, CDR1 is MDHEN and CDR2 SYDVKM. The CDR3 is 15 residues long. Trimming took 4 bases from V and 0 from J, leaving 12 bases between them. Sequenced by immunoSEQ multiplex PCR; TCRdb stores in-frame clones only, minus some. The sample has about 36,000 clones, around 73% seen once. The V gene is TRBV28, the J gene TRBJ1-1, with no clear D. The specimen was gut tissue. The TCR comes from a boy aged 5-17 years with moderate ulcerative colitis. The CDR3 spells CASSSYPWMNTEAFF. The CDR3 coding sequence is TGTGCCAGCAGTTCCTACCCCTGGATGAACACTGAAGCTTTCTTT.